At least ten counts were recorded for the clone carrying this TCR beta chain. Its antigen is not known. The data are from a study of blood T cells in healthy people across ages. General study findings and limits: PBMC samples, being unsorted, prevented any conclusive comparison of naive and antigen-experienced cells.

A second PCR of about 7 to 12 cycles used a sample-barcoded 5' primer and a J-beta primer mix. Every sample gave at least 2.5 million paired-end reads containing CDR3. MiXCR was run by TCRdb on the 5' RACE reads, yielding one entry per CDR3 protein. The table records hundreds of thousands of distinct CDR3 sequences, just over 55% of them present only once. The J segment lost 0 bases and the V segment lost 3 bases, leaving 11 bases of the junction unmatched. The CDR3 runs to 19 residues. Germline CDR1 SEHNR, CDR2 FQNEAQ (reference sequence). The chain combines TRBV7-9 with TRBJ2-6, with 7 bases that match TRBD1. The receptor was derived from a man aged 35 to 55 in good health. The sample taken for sequencing was blood. The CDR3 bases are TGTGCCAGCAGCTTCCCCTCGGGACAGAGCGTCTCTGGGGCCAACGTCCTGACTTTC. Amino acid sequence: CASSFPSGQSVSGANVLTF.